This T cell receptor beta chain derives from a study of T cell changes during pregnancy in multiple sclerosis. TCRdb's table, derived via immunoSEQ multiplex PCR, lists solely in-frame clones and lacks some. Counted here are fewer than 55,000 clones, roughly 89% occurring once; the ten biggest clones make up over 4%. The CDR3 sequence is 15 residues long. CDR1 is GTSNPN and CDR2 is SVGIG in the germline V gene (reference sequence). V shed 1 base, J shed 2 bases, and the junction held 4 bases outside the gene matches. The source material was peripheral blood, sampled after pregnancy. V gene TRBV30 combines with J gene TRBJ2-5; 10 bases map to TRBD2. The TCR was taken from a female donor in good health, enrolled as a control in a pregnancy study. CDR3 nucleotide sequence: TGTGCCTGGAGTGAGCTAGCGGGAGCACAAGAGACCCAGTACTTC. This translates into CAWSELAGAQETQYF.